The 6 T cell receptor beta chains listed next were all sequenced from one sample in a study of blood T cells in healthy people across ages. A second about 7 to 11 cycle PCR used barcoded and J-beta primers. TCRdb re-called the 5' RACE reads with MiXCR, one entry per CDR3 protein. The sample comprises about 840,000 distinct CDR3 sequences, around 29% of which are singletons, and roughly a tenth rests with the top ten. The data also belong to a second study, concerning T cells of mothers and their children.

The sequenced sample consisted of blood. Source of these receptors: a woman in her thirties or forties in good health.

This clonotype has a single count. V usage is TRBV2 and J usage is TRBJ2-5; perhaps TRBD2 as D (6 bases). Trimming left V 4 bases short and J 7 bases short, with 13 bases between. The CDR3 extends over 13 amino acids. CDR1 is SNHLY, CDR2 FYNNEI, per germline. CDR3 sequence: CASSGGTGGTQYF. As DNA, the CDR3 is TGTGCCAGCAGTGGGGGGACCGGGGGGACCCAGTACTTC.

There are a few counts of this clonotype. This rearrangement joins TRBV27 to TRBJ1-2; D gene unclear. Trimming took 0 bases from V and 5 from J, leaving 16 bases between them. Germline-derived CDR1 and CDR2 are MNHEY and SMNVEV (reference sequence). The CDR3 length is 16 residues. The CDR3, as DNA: TGTGCCAGCAGTTTATCGTCGCAGAAGCTGGCATATGGCTACACCTTC. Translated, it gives CASSLSSQKLAYGYTF.

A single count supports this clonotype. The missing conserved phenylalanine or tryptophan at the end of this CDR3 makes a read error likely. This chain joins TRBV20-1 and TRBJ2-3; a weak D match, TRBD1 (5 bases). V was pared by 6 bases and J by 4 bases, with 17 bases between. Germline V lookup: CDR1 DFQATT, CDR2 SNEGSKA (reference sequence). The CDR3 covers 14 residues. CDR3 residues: CSAPNKGASDTQYV. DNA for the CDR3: TGCAGTGCGCCCAACAAAGGGGCCTCAGATACGCAGTATGTT.

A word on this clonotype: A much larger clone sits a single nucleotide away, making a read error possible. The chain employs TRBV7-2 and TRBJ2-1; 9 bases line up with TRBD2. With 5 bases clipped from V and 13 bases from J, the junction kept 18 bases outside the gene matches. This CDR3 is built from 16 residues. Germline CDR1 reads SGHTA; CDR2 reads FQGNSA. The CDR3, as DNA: TGTGCCAGCAGCCAACCCGCGGGGGGGCGGCAAGAGACCCAGTTCTTC. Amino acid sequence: CASSQPAGGRQETQFF.

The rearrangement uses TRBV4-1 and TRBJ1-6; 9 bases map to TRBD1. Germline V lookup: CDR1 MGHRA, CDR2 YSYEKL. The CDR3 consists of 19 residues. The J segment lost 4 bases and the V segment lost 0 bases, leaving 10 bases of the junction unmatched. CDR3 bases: TGCGCCAGCAGCCAAGAGAGGAGTGGGACAGGGAATTATAATTCACCCCTCCACTTT. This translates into CASSQERSGTGNYNSPLHF.

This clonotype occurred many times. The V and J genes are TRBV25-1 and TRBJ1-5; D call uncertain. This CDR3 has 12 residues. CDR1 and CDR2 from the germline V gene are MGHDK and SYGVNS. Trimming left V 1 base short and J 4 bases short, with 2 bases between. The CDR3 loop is CASSESNQPQHF. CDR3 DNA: TGTGCCAGCAGTGAATCAAATCAGCCCCAGCATTTT.